This T cell receptor beta chain was captured in a study of CXCR3-negative and CXCR3-positive naive CD8 T cells. Points from the study as a whole: For memory CD8+ cells diversity was much lower, but both naive subsets had comparably high diversity. CXCR3-expressing naive cells carried TRB CDR3s more hydrophobic than those of CXCR3-negative naive cells.

Germline values: CDR1 MNHNY, CDR2 SVGAGI (reference sequence). The CDR3 has 14 residues. Cells that were CD45RO-CCR7+CD27+CD95- constituted naive CD8+ T cells. With UMI labels, 5' RACE was used to prepare the TRB cDNA libraries. TCRdb reanalyzed the 5' RACE reads and collapses them to one entry per CDR3 protein, without DNA. The record lists 140,000 to 150,000 distinct CDR3 sequences, of which the ten most abundant hold 0.25% to 0.35%. On this clonotype itself: Its antigen is not known.

The chain has TRBV6-6 and TRBJ1-2; the D call from TCRdb, TRBD1, cannot be confirmed without DNA. The sample consisted of naive CXCR3+ CD8+ T cells from blood. Regarding subset: CD45RO-CCR7+CD27+CD95- naive CD8+ T cells expressing CXCR3 (TNR3+). The sequence derives from a human donor in good health. Some clones in this sample may be carry-over from other donors' samples. The chain's CDR3 is CASSPRQGDYGYTF.